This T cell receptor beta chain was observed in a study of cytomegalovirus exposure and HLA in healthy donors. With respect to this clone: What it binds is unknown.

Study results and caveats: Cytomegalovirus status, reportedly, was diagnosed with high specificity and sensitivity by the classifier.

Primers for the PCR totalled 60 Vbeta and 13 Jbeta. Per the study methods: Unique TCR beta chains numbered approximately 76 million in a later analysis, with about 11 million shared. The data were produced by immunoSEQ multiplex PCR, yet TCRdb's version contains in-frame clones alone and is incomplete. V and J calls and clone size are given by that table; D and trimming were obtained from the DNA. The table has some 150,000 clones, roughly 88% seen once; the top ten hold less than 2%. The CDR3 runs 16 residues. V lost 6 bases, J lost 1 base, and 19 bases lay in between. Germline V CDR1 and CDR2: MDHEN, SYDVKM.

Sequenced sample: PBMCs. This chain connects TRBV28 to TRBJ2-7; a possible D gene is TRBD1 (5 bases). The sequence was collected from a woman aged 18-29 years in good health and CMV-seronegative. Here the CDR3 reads CASSLPRQTGSYEQYF. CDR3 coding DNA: TGTGCCAGCAGCCTGCCTAGACAGACCGGATCCTACGAGCAGTACTTC.